A single sample is the source of the 23 T cell receptor beta chains below, sequenced in a study of T-cell memory formation after mild COVID-19. TCRdb ran MiXCR on the 5' RACE reads and lists one entry per CDR3 protein. The sample holds 170,000 or so distinct CDR3 sequences; roughly 28% are singletons and the top ten take 12%. Input material: PBMCs or a T cell subset sorted from them (not recorded which). These TCRs come from an adult woman who had mild COVID-19 (a few samples of this study predate the infection). Cell type and time point are not known.

The chain has TRBV4-3 and TRBJ2-1; D is perhaps TRBD2 (5 bases). Germline V gene data show CDR1 as LGHNA and CDR2 as YSLEER. Trimming left V 0 bases short and J 0 bases short, with 12 bases between. The CDR3 contains 17 residues. CDR3 sequence reads: CASSQDYDRGSYNEQFF. CDR3 DNA: TGCGCCAGCAGCCAAGATTACGACCGGGGCTCCTACAATGAGCAGTTCTTC.

V and J are TRBV4-1 and TRBJ1-5; D not certain. CDR3 length: 14 amino acids. V lost 3 bases and J 0 bases, leaving 6 bases between the germline ends. CDR1 and CDR2 (germline): MGHRA, YSYEKL. The CDR3 bases are TGCGCCAGCAGCCACAGTCTTAGCAATCAGCCCCAGCATTTT. It translates to CASSHSLSNQPQHF.

This clonotype occurred a few times. V and J are TRBV20-1 and TRBJ2-1; weak D call: TRBD1 (6 bases). With 1 base removed from V and 3 bases from J, the gap between germline ends came to 22 bases. Looked up from germline, CDR1 is DFQATT and CDR2 is SNEGSKA (reference sequence). This CDR3 is 18 amino acids long. DNA of the CDR3: TGCAGTGCTAGAGCCCCCGGGGAAGAGGGGGTGGTCTACAATGAGCAGTTCTTC. Amino acids: CSARAPGEEGVVYNEQFF.

This clonotype was counted a few times. The rearrangement joins TRBV7-8 to TRBJ2-3; 10 positions match TRBD2. The CDR3 sequence is 17 residues long. With 1 base clipped from V and 2 bases from J, the junction kept 6 bases outside the gene matches. Germline V gene data show CDR1 as SGHVS and CDR2 as FQNEAQ. This CDR3 reads CASSLGLSGRATDTQYF. CDR3 DNA: TGTGCCAGCAGCTTAGGGCTGAGCGGGAGGGCCACAGATACGCAGTATTTT.

This clonotype has a handful of counts. The chain recombines TRBV9 with TRBJ1-3; D unresolved. This CDR3 region has 17 residues. V lost 0 bases to trimming and J lost 0 bases, with 13 bases between them. Germline CDR1 is SGDLS and CDR2 is YYNGEE. The CDR3 nucleotides are TGTGCCAGCAGCGTAGACCTAGGACTGATCTCTGGAAACACCATATATTTT. This codes for CASSVDLGLISGNTIYF.

This clonotype was counted between two and nine times. This rearrangement joins TRBV5-1 to TRBJ2-5, with no clear D. The length of the CDR3 is 15 residues. Trimming took 0 bases from V and 2 from J, leaving 11 bases between them. Germline assignment: CDR1 SGHRS and CDR2 YFSETQ. The CDR3 region is CASSLGTLLQETQYF. In DNA form, the CDR3 reads TGCGCCAGCAGCTTGGGGACCCTACTTCAAGAGACCCAGTACTTC.

This chain joins TRBV25-1 and TRBJ2-3; perhaps TRBD2 as D (5 bases). The CDR3 is made up of 17 amino acids. V was clipped by 4 bases and J by 0 bases, with 17 bases between them. Germline values: CDR1 MGHDK, CDR2 SYGVNS. The CDR3 region is CASSAPGRGQSTDTQYF. CDR3 bases: TGTGCCAGCAGTGCCCCGGGTAGAGGGCAAAGCACAGATACGCAGTATTTT.

This clonotype was picked up a small number of times. The V gene is TRBV12-3 or TRBV12-4, the J gene TRBJ2-7; D could derive from TRBD1 or TRBD2 (5 bases each). V was pared by 3 bases and J by 2 bases, with 8 bases between. This CDR3 is built from 13 residues. For the CDR3, the DNA is TGTGCCAGCAGTTTTGGGGGAACCTACGAGCAGTACTTC. As protein: CASSFGGTYEQYF.

This clonotype occurred a few times. V is TRBV7-2 and J is TRBJ2-7, with a weak D call TRBD2 (5 bases). This CDR3 is 15 amino acids long. Germline V gene sequence: CDR1 SGHTA, CDR2 FQGNSA. Trimming took 1 base from V and 4 from J, leaving 14 bases between them. The CDR3 region has the DNA TGTGCCAGCAGCTTAGGCGGGCCGAAGCTTTACGAGCAGTACTTC. Translated, it gives CASSLGGPKLYEQYF.

This clonotype came up a few times. J is TRBJ2-7 and V is TRBV3-1, with D tentatively TRBD1 (5 bases). Trimming left V 4 bases short and J 1 base short, with 14 bases between. This CDR3 contains 15 residues. Looked up from germline, CDR1 is LGHDT and CDR2 is YNNKEL (reference sequence). The CDR3 nucleotides are TGTGCCAGCAGCCTTCCGCAGGGCAAGTCCTACGAGCAGTACTTC. It specifies CASSLPQGKSYEQYF.

V gene TRBV12-3 or TRBV12-4 combines with J gene TRBJ1-1; no reliable D call. The CDR3 sequence is 12 residues long. V dropped 1 base and J dropped 7 bases, with 7 bases sitting between them. CDR3 sequence (DNA): TGTGCCAGCAGTTTAGTCGGGGTTGAAGCTTTCTTT. Residues: CASSLVGVEAFF.

The chain has TRBV12-3 or TRBV12-4 and TRBJ1-5; 7 nucleotides align to TRBD1. Trimming removed 6 bases from V and 0 bases from J; junction bases left unmatched: 8. The CDR3 totals 16 residues. The CDR3 region is CASSLRTGSSNQPQHF. In nucleotides, the CDR3 is TGTGCCAGCAGCTTAAGGACAGGTTCTAGCAATCAGCCCCAGCATTTT.

At least ten counts were recorded for this clonotype. The rearrangement links TRBV18 to TRBJ1-6; D might be TRBD1 (5 bases). CDR1 and CDR2 (germline): KGHSH, LQKENI. Trimming took off 5 bases at V and 8 bases at J, with 16 bases between the two ends. This CDR3 has 15 residues. This CDR3 is CASSSGRGLDSPLHF. The CDR3 DNA follows: TGTGCCAGCTCATCGGGAAGGGGATTGGATTCACCCCTCCACTTT.

This clonotype was seen a few times. J is TRBJ1-2 and V is TRBV5-1, with 10 nucleotides matching TRBD1. The CDR3 runs 14 residues. Unmatched junction bases numbered 6, after V lost 4 bases and J lost 6 bases. CDR1 is SGHRS, CDR2 YFSETQ, per germline. The CDR3 region is CASSPIGTGDGYTF. The CDR3 region has the DNA TGCGCCAGCAGCCCGATTGGGACAGGGGATGGCTACACCTTC.

The J gene is TRBJ2-1, the V gene TRBV18; the match to TRBD2 covers 13 bases. CDR3 length equals 15 residues. Trimming removed 3 bases from V and 9 bases from J; junction bases left unmatched: 5. The germline gives CDR1 KGHSH, CDR2 LQKENI. CDR3 residues: CASSPSGLAGTEQFF. The CDR3 region has the DNA TGTGCCAGCTCACCCTCGGGACTAGCGGGAACTGAGCAGTTCTTC. Full variable domain (missing parts from reference TRBV18 and TRBJ2-1): NAGVMQNPRHLVRRRGQEARLRCSPMKGHSHVYWYRQLPEEGLKFMVYLQKENIIDESGMPKERFSAEFPKEGPSILRIQQVVRGDSAAYFCASSPSGLAGTEQFFGPGTRLTVL.

The chain employs TRBV14 and TRBJ1-6, with D maybe TRBD1 (5 bases). From germline, CDR1 is SGHDN and CDR2 FVKESK. The CDR3 is 15 amino acids. V was cut by 1 base and J by 9 bases, with 13 bases left in between. The CDR3 DNA reads TGTGCCAGCAGCCAAGTCTGGGGGGGTTCTTCACCCCTCCACTTT. Protein product: CASSQVWGGSSPLHF.

This clonotype appeared a few times. The chain has TRBV29-1 and TRBJ1-2, with D perhaps TRBD1 (6 bases). Trimming cost V 7 bases and J 9 bases, with 21 bases left between them. The CDR3 covers 13 residues. Per germline, CDR1 SQVTM and CDR2 ANQGSEA. The CDR3 protein is CSAYWGRFISYTF. The DNA of the CDR3 is TGCAGCGCTTACTGGGGGCGGTTCATAAGCTACACCTTC.

CDR3 region: CASSGVGWLETQYF. The DNA of the CDR3 is TGCGCCAGCAGTGGCGTTGGGTGGCTGGAGACCCAGTACTTC. J is TRBJ2-5 and V is TRBV5-1; D is uncertain. CDR3 length: 14 amino acids. V was trimmed by 5 bases and J by 5 bases, leaving 16 bases between them. From germline, CDR1 is SGHRS and CDR2 YFSETQ.

The genes are TRBV4-1 and TRBJ2-3; 13 bases agree with TRBD2. Germline V gene lookup returns CDR1 MGHRA and CDR2 YSYEKL. V gave up 6 bases and J gave up 6 bases; unmatched junction bases: 6. CDR3 size: 15 residues. The chain's CDR3 is CASRPGLAGSDTQYF. The DNA of the CDR3 is TGCGCCAGCAGGCCGGGACTAGCGGGATCTGATACGCAGTATTTT.

The gene calls are TRBV3-1 and TRBJ2-3, with 8 bases lining up with TRBD2. V gave up 10 bases and J gave up 7 bases; unmatched junction bases: 22. CDR1 and CDR2 from the germline V gene are LGHDT and YNNKEL (reference sequence). The CDR3 consists of 17 residues. The CDR3 DNA follows: TGTGCCACCTCGGTCCCAAGAGCTACCGGGAGGGGCAATACGCAGTATTTT. This sequence encodes CATSVPRATGRGNTQYF.

CDR3 amino acids: CATSEKTQSNQPQHF. DNA of the CDR3: TGTGCCACCAGTGAGAAGACACAGAGCAATCAGCCCCAGCATTTT. The chain combines TRBV24-1 with TRBJ1-5; D is ambiguous. Trimming took 4 bases from V and 1 from J, leaving 10 bases between them. The CDR3 has 15 residues. CDR1 is KGHDR and CDR2 is SFDVKD in the germline V gene.

This clonotype was observed a few times. The V and J genes are TRBV12-3 or TRBV12-4 and TRBJ1-1; D perhaps matches TRBD1 (5 bases). Trimming shortened V by 6 bases and J by 1 base, and 18 bases separated the two germline ends. The CDR3 length is 16 residues. Written as DNA, the CDR3 is TGTGCCAGCAGGTACGAGCTGGGGGAGGGGAACACTGAAGCTTTCTTT. Residues: CASRYELGEGNTEAFF.

The rearrangement joins TRBV2 to TRBJ1-3; D may be TRBD1 (6 bases). Germline V CDR1 and CDR2: SNHLY, FYNNEI. The CDR3 totals 15 residues. The V end lost 6 bases, the J end lost 4 bases, and 16 bases lay between the germline ends. The CDR3 loop reads CASRVDSLMGNTIYF. The CDR3 nucleotides read TGTGCCAGCAGGGTGGACAGCTTGATGGGAAACACCATATATTTT.